A selection of T cell receptor beta chains follows, all from one sample in a study of blood T cell repertoires in COVID-19. Produced via immunoSEQ multiplex PCR; TCRdb's table is partial and in-frame only. This table holds some 100,000 clones, more than 65% found once. The sample taken for sequencing was peripheral blood. Receptors were obtained from a man aged 80 or over with active or convalescent COVID-19. Each CDR3 is given with its conserved first and last residue. A D gene is named only where the DNA matches it firmly. Clone size is not always given. Where it is, it says once, few, many or a class for expanded clones.

v_gene: TRBV18; j_gene: TRBJ2-3; len: 15; d_gene: -; abundance: once; CDR3aa: CASSPDLSGGLPQYF; CDR3nt: TGTGCCAGCTCACCAGACCTCTCCGGCGGACTGCCCCAGTATTTT
v_gene: TRBV12-3/TRBV12-4; j_gene: TRBJ2-7; len: 12; d_gene: TRBD1; abundance: -; CDR3aa: CASSRQGYEQYF; CDR3nt: TGTGCCAGCAGTCGACAGGGCTACGAGCAGTACTTC
v_gene: TRBV3-1/TRBV3-2; j_gene: TRBJ1-5; len: 20; d_gene: TRBD1; abundance: -; CDR3aa: CASSQECEGQAGNSNQPQHF; CDR3nt: TGTGCCAGCAGCCAAGAGTGTGAGGGACAGGCAGGGAATAGCAATCAGCCCCAGCATTTT
v_gene: TRBV28; j_gene: TRBJ1-2; len: 16; d_gene: TRBD1; abundance: many; CDR3aa: CASSLTGDRGLIGYTF; CDR3nt: TGTGCCAGCAGTTTAACCGGGGACAGGGGGCTGATTGGCTACACCTTC
v_gene: TRBV9; j_gene: TRBJ2-7; len: 13; d_gene: -; abundance: many; CDR3aa: CASSVGAGYEQYF; CDR3nt: TGTGCCAGCAGCGTAGGTGCAGGCTACGAGCAGTACTTC
v_gene: TRBV2; j_gene: TRBJ1-1; len: 14; d_gene: -; abundance: -; CDR3aa: CASSYITQNTEAFF; CDR3nt: TGTGCCAGCAGTTACATAACACAGAACACTGAAGCTTTCTTT
v_gene: TRBV6-6; j_gene: TRBJ2-7; len: 14; d_gene: -; abundance: -; CDR3aa: CASSYPGQSHEQYF; CDR3nt: TGTGCCAGCAGTTACCCAGGACAGTCCCACGAGCAGTACTTC
v_gene: TRBV2; j_gene: TRBJ1-5; len: 14; d_gene: TRBD1; abundance: few; CDR3aa: CASKPRGSNQPQHF; CDR3nt: TGTGCCAGCAAGCCCAGGGGGAGCAATCAGCCCCAGCATTTT
v_gene: TRBV19; j_gene: TRBJ1-5; len: 12; d_gene: -; abundance: -; CDR3aa: CASRVGESPQHF; CDR3nt: TGTGCCAGTAGGGTAGGGGAATCGCCCCAGCATTTT
v_gene: TRBV5-1; j_gene: TRBJ2-7; len: 17; d_gene: TRBD2; abundance: -; CDR3aa: CASSLEPGLASSYEQYF; CDR3nt: TGCGCCAGCAGCCTCGAACCGGGACTAGCGAGCTCCTACGAGCAGTACTTC
v_gene: TRBV14; j_gene: TRBJ1-6; len: 14; d_gene: -; abundance: -; CDR3aa: CASSLRGRNSPLHF; CDR3nt: TGTGCCAGCAGCCTCAGGGGAAGAAATTCACCCCTCCACTTT
v_gene: TRBV9; j_gene: TRBJ1-2; len: 14; d_gene: -; abundance: -; CDR3aa: CASSATGDNYGYTF; CDR3nt: TGTGCCAGCAGCGCGACAGGTGATAACTATGGCTACACCTTC
v_gene: TRBV3-1/TRBV3-2; j_gene: TRBJ1-6; len: 14; d_gene: TRBD1; abundance: once; CDR3aa: CASSQNRGNSPLHF; CDR3nt: TGTGCCAGCAGCCAAAACAGGGGTAATTCACCCCTCCACTTT
v_gene: TRBV19; j_gene: TRBJ1-5; len: 15; d_gene: TRBD1; abundance: -; CDR3aa: CASTGQGNSNQPQHF; CDR3nt: TGTGCCAGTACGGGACAGGGGAATAGCAATCAGCCCCAGCATTTT
v_gene: TRBV14; j_gene: TRBJ1-1; len: 15; d_gene: -; abundance: -; CDR3aa: CASSHRTGFGTEAFF; CDR3nt: TGTGCCAGCAGCCACAGAACAGGGTTTGGCACTGAAGCTTTCTTT
v_gene: TRBV10-3; j_gene: TRBJ1-1; len: 15; d_gene: -; abundance: few; CDR3aa: CASHVSAGAGTEAFF; CDR3nt: TGTGCCTCCCATGTTTCAGCCGGCGCGGGGACTGAAGCTTTCTTT
v_gene: TRBV6-6; j_gene: TRBJ1-2; len: 12; d_gene: TRBD1; abundance: -; CDR3aa: CASSPGQYGYTF; CDR3nt: TGTGCCAGCAGTCCGGGACAGTATGGCTACACCTTC
v_gene: TRBV29-1; j_gene: TRBJ1-2; len: 11; d_gene: -; abundance: few; CDR3aa: CSVEGLPIYTF; CDR3nt: TGCAGCGTTGAAGGCCTTCCTATCTACACCTTC
v_gene: TRBV10-3; j_gene: TRBJ1-2; len: 16; d_gene: -; abundance: -; CDR3aa: CAISDPRGKQGDGYTF; CDR3nt: TGTGCCATCAGTGACCCCCGTGGAAAACAGGGTGATGGCTACACCTTC
v_gene: TRBV27; j_gene: TRBJ1-1; len: 14; d_gene: -; abundance: -; CDR3aa: CASMGGVRGTEAFF; CDR3nt: TGTGCCAGCATGGGGGGGGTTCGAGGCACTGAAGCTTTCTTT
v_gene: TRBV6-5; j_gene: TRBJ2-3; len: 14; d_gene: -; abundance: -; CDR3aa: CASSTRGSTDTQYF; CDR3nt: TGTGCCAGCAGTACCAGGGGAAGCACAGATACGCAGTATTTT
v_gene: TRBV28; j_gene: TRBJ2-2; len: 15; d_gene: -; abundance: -; CDR3aa: CASSPPRTQVRELFF; CDR3nt: TGTGCCAGCAGTCCCCCTCGGACACAGGTCCGGGAGCTGTTTTTT
v_gene: TRBV3-1/TRBV3-2; j_gene: TRBJ1-4; len: 14; d_gene: TRBD1; abundance: once; CDR3aa: CASGRQGLDEKLFF; CDR3nt: TGTGCCAGCGGGAGACAGGGGTTGGATGAAAAACTGTTTTTT
v_gene: TRBV19; j_gene: TRBJ1-1; len: 12; d_gene: -; abundance: -; CDR3aa: CASSLPPGEAFF; CDR3nt: TGTGCCAGTAGTCTGCCCCCGGGTGAAGCTTTCTTT
v_gene: TRBV6-6; j_gene: TRBJ2-1; len: 13; d_gene: -; abundance: medium-sized; CDR3aa: CASSYSEENEQFF; CDR3nt: TGTGCCAGCAGTTACTCGGAGGAGAATGAGCAGTTCTTC
v_gene: TRBV7-2; j_gene: TRBJ1-5; len: 15; d_gene: TRBD1; abundance: -; CDR3aa: CASSSGGLSNQPQHF; CDR3nt: TGTGCCAGCAGCTCAGGGGGACTTAGCAATCAGCCCCAGCATTTT
v_gene: TRBV15; j_gene: TRBJ2-3; len: 15; d_gene: TRBD2; abundance: once; CDR3aa: CATKGEGPLSNTQYF; CDR3nt: TGTGCCACCAAAGGGGAGGGACCCCTCTCTAATACGCAGTATTTT
v_gene: TRBV7-2; j_gene: TRBJ2-3; len: 13; d_gene: TRBD1; abundance: -; CDR3aa: CASSFVGDRGQYF; CDR3nt: TGTGCCAGCAGCTTCGTAGGGGACAGGGGGCAGTATTTT